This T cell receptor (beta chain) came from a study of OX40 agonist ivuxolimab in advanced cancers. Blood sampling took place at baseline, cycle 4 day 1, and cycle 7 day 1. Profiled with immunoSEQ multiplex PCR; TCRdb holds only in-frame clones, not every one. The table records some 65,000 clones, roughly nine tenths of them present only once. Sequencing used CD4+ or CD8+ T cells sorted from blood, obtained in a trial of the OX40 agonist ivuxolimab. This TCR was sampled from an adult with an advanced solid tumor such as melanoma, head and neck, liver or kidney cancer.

CDR3 amino acids: CASRGQGRTDTQYF. The CDR3 nucleotides are TGTGCCAGTCGGGGTCAGGGGAGGACAGATACGCAGTATTTT. The chain joins TRBV7-9 to TRBJ2-3; either TRBD1 or TRBD2 may supply D (6 bases each). The CDR3 sequence is 14 residues long. V lost 9 bases, J lost 3 bases, and 16 bases lay in between. The V gene's germline CDR1 is SEHNR and CDR2 FQNEAQ (reference sequence).